This entry is about one T cell receptor beta chain. Its binding antigen is unknown. Per-base quality was not reported, and no clone a single base away is much larger than it. Donors formed part of the validation cohort, which comprised some 120 subjects and was distinct from the first cohort of roughly 600 subjects. Libraries were constructed by the immunoSEQ multiplex PCR assay. For the original study's pipeline: A statistical classification framework was developed to diagnose cytomegalovirus status using the catalog of TCR beta chain sequences. Held by TCRdb, this immuneACCESS table contains in-frame sequences only and omits some clones. Under half of the omission traces to an unresolved V gene where checked; the cause of the rest is unknown. The DNA was the basis for D and trimming; V, J and clone size are from that table. The sample contains 150,000 to 200,000 clones, approximately 86% of them found a single time. About 2.5% of the sample comes from the top ten.

This record belongs to a study of cytomegalovirus exposure and HLA in healthy donors (dated by TCRdb to the late 2010s). Context from the whole study: According to a later analysis, one platform produced both the roughly 130 validation repertoires and the approximately 660 repertoires of the first cohort. The study aimed to test whether cataloging public T cell receptors could reveal signatures of past pathogen exposure. A separate validation cohort of approximately 120 different subjects was used in addition to the 666-subject first cohort. The study combined high-throughput TCR immunosequencing, statistical association of individual TCRs with disease status, and machine learning to predict cytomegalovirus infection status.

Broad study findings and their caveats: All 120 or so repertoires were used to score co-occurrence in the validation cohort in a later analysis, because that analysis had no HLA typing for the cohort. In vitro tests confirmed that a few of the cytomegalovirus-associated TCR beta chains recognize cytomegalovirus antigens. Cytomegalovirus status was reported to be diagnosed by the classifier with high specificity and sensitivity in both the original and validation cohorts. The study gave a list of around 170 TCR beta chains associated with cytomegalovirus. In a later analysis, TCRs clustered in the first cohort were found to also tend to co-occur in the 130 or so validation repertoires, with roughly 93% of cluster scores above 0. While some public TCRs were present in many individuals, most TCR sequences turned up only very rarely across donors. The authors suggested that the approach could potentially be generalized to other disease states and immunological phenotypes.

Reading from cysteine to phenylalanine, the CDR3 counts 16 amino acids. CDR3 DNA is the only sequence kept; it has 48 bases, read in frame from the first base. Trimming accounts for 8 bases at V and 4 bases at J, while the number of junction bases matched to no gene is 13. CDR1 and CDR2 (LNHDA, SQIVND) derive from the germline V gene (reference sequence). The specimen sequenced was PBMCs. This TCR derives from a man aged 18-30 years in good health and CMV-seropositive. Here the chain combines TRBV19 and TRBJ1-1, with 10 central nucleotides matching TRBD1. The DNA reads TGTGCCAGTGACCCGGGACAGGGGCTCGGTGGCACTGAAGCTTTCTTT. It translates to CASDPGQGLGGTEAFF.